Below, 13 T cell receptor beta chains from the same sample are listed, as sequenced in a study of T cell changes during pregnancy in multiple sclerosis. This table comes from immunoSEQ multiplex PCR, and its TCRdb copy is limited to in-frame clones, with some not included. The sample has about 100,000 clones, approximately 94% seen once. Sequencing was performed on peripheral blood, taken in the second trimester of pregnancy. Source of these receptors: a female donor with multiple sclerosis, enrolled in a pregnancy study.

The genes are TRBV4-2 and TRBJ1-4; 7 positions agree with TRBD1. The junction had 9 bases not matched to a gene; V was cut back by 6 bases and J by 8 bases. Germline CDR1 is LGHNA and CDR2 is YNFKEQ. This CDR3 has 14 residues. CDR3 loop: CASSGGGELEKLFF. CDR3 nucleotides: TGTGCCAGCAGTGGAGGGGGCGAGCTCGAAAAACTGTTTTTT.

This clone has a single count. The V and J genes are TRBV7-6 and TRBJ2-7, with D tentatively TRBD1 (6 bases). The V end lost 4 bases, the J end lost 5 bases, and 15 bases lay between the germline ends. CDR1 and CDR2 from the germline V gene are SGHVS and FNYEAQ. This CDR3 region has 14 residues. In DNA form, the CDR3 reads TGTGCCAGCAGCTCCTCGTGGGGGCCAGACGAGCAGTACTTC. It translates to CASSSSWGPDEQYF.

V and J are TRBV5-5 and TRBJ2-1; 8 nucleotides agree with TRBD2. Trimming removed 0 bases from V and 6 bases from J; junction bases left unmatched: 5. Germline CDR1 and CDR2: SGHKS and YYEKEE (reference sequence). CDR3 length: 15 amino acids. DNA for the CDR3: TGTGCCAGCAGCTTGGCCGGGGGGGCCCCCAATGAGCAGTTCTTC. Translated: CASSLAGGAPNEQFF.

The gene calls are TRBV29-1 and TRBJ2-7; 11 nucleotides agree with TRBD2. The ends lost 4 bases at V and 6 bases at J; junction bases unmatched: 5. This CDR3 has 13 residues. From germline, CDR1 is SQVTM and CDR2 ANQGSEA. CDR3 sequence (DNA): TGCAGCGTTGCACTAGCGGGAGAGGGCGAGCAGTACTTC. It specifies CSVALAGEGEQYF.

The rearrangement joins TRBV27 to TRBJ2-5, with 7 bases aligning to TRBD2. The trim removed 2 bases at V and 5 bases at J, leaving 5 bases unmatched. CDR3 length: 14 residues. Germline-derived CDR1 and CDR2 are MNHEY and SMNVEV (reference sequence). The CDR3 nucleotides read TGTGCCAGCAGTTTAGCGGGAGTAACGGAGACCCAGTACTTC. It is translated as CASSLAGVTETQYF.

J is TRBJ2-5 and V is TRBV30; 11 bases fit TRBD2. The CDR3 covers 15 residues. Germline CDR1 and CDR2: GTSNPN and SVGIG (reference sequence). Trimming removed 3 bases from V and 1 base from J; junction bases left unmatched: 4. CDR3 protein: CAWSPGLAVQETQYF. Here the CDR3 DNA reads TGTGCCTGGAGCCCGGGACTAGCGGTCCAAGAGACCCAGTACTTC.

This rearrangement joins TRBV7-8 to TRBJ1-5; D perhaps matches TRBD1 (6 bases). Between the trimmed V and J ends, which lost 4 bases and 4 bases, there was a span of 17 bases. Germline V lookup: CDR1 SGHVS, CDR2 FQNEAQ. The CDR3 is made up of 16 amino acids. For the CDR3, the DNA is TGTGCCAGCAGCTCCGGACAGTTTCAGGGGAATCAGCCCCAGCATTTT. Translating gives CASSSGQFQGNQPQHF.

The rearrangement joins TRBV5-8 to TRBJ1-1; D not certain. Germline loops: CDR1 SGHTS, CDR2 YDEGEE. Trimming took off 2 bases at V and 2 bases at J, with 13 bases between the two ends. This CDR3 comprises 15 residues. CDR3 sequence (DNA): TGTGCCAGCAGCTTCTGGCAGAATACAAACACTGAAGCTTTCTTT. This translates into CASSFWQNTNTEAFF. The whole variable domain, remainder taken from reference TRBV5-8 and TRBJ1-1, is EAGVTQSPTHLIKTRGQQATLRCSPISGHTSVYWYQQALGLGLQFLLWYDEGEERNRGNFPPRFSGRQFPNYSSELNVNALELEDSALYLCASSFWQNTNTEAFFGQGTRLTVV.

V is TRBV5-4 and J is TRBJ2-3, with a possible D match to TRBD2 (6 bases). This CDR3 has 15 amino acids. The V end lost 1 base, the J end lost 4 bases, and 13 bases lay between the germline ends. Germline CDR1 SGHNT, CDR2 YYREEE (reference sequence). CDR3 sequence: CASSLPLGGADTQYF. DNA of the CDR3: TGTGCCAGCAGCTTGCCTCTAGGAGGGGCAGATACGCAGTATTTT.

The chain has TRBV14 and TRBJ2-7; D is perhaps TRBD2 (6 bases). Germline V CDR1 and CDR2: SGHDN, FVKESK. Between the trimmed V and J ends, which lost 1 base and 2 bases, there was a span of 12 bases. The CDR3 totals 15 residues. CDR3 loop: CASSQVGTSPYEQYF. For the CDR3, the DNA is TGTGCCAGCAGCCAAGTCGGGACTTCCCCCTACGAGCAGTACTTC.

This rearrangement joins TRBV28 to TRBJ1-4; D unresolved. Looked up from germline, CDR1 is MDHEN and CDR2 is SYDVKM. Trimming shortened V by 5 bases and J by 0 bases, and 7 bases separated the two germline ends. The CDR3 is made up of 14 amino acids. CDR3 nucleotide sequence: TGTGCCAGCAGTCCCCGTGCAACTAATGAAAAACTGTTTTTT. Translated, it gives CASSPRATNEKLFF.

The chain recombines TRBV27 with TRBJ2-1; 13 bases agree with TRBD2. V shed 3 bases and J 7 bases; nucleotides not matched to a gene: 21. The CDR3 extends over 21 amino acids. Germline values: CDR1 MNHEY, CDR2 SMNVEV (reference sequence). The CDR3 sequence is CASSFYRIWTSGSALTNEQFF. CDR3 DNA: TGTGCCAGCAGTTTCTATAGAATTTGGACTAGCGGGAGTGCTCTGACAAATGAGCAGTTCTTC.

The V and J genes are TRBV28 and TRBJ2-4; 8 nucleotides align to TRBD1. The V and J ends lost 6 bases and 0 bases, in that order; junction bases with no gene match: 4. The CDR3 is 15 amino acids. Germline V lookup: CDR1 MDHEN, CDR2 SYDVKM. Here the CDR3 DNA reads TGTGCCAGCAGCGGACAGGGTGCAGCCAAAAACATTCAGTACTTC. Its protein is CASSGQGAAKNIQYF.